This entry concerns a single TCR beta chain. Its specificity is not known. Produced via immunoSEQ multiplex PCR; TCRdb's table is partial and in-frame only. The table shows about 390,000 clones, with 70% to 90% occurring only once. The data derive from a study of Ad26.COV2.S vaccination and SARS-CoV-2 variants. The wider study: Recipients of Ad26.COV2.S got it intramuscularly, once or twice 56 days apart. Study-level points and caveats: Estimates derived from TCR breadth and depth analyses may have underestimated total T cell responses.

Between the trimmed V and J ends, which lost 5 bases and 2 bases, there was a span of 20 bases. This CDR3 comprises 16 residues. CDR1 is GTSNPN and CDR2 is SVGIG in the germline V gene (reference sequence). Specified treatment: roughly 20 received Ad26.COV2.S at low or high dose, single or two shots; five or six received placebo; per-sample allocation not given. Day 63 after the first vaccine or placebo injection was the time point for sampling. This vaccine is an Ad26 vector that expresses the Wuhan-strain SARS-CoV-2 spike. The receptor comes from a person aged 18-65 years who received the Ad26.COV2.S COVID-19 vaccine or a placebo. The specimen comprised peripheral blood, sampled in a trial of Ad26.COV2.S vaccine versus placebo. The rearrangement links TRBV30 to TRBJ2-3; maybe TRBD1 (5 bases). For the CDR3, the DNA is TGTGCCTGGGGCGCCTCCCGGACATCAACCACAGATACGCAGTATTTT. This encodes CAWGASRTSTTDTQYF.